This T cell receptor (beta chain) is from a study of human T cells and chemical hapten exposure. General study findings and limits: TCRs exceeding 1 in 1000 frequency stayed unchanged with DPC sensitization.

The time point here: pre-sensitization, week 0. The treatment here: therapeutic diphenylcyclopropenone sensitization with weekly scalp DPC. Patches went on only after blood had been drawn each time. On this clonotype: The antigen is undetermined.

In TCRdb, the RACE reads were re-called with MiXCR into one record per CDR3 protein. The table has around 300,000 distinct CDR3 sequences, roughly 7.4% seen once. This CDR3 spans 16 amino acids. Per the germline V gene, CDR1 is SGHAT and CDR2 is FQNNGV. J lost 5 bases, V lost 4 bases, and 10 bases had no gene match. This clonotype originated in a man aged 18 to 29 with alopecia areata. Some clones in this sample may be carry-over from other donors' samples. The source material was whole blood, sampled in connection with sensitization to the hapten diphenylcyclopropenone (DPC). The rearrangement joins TRBV11-2 to TRBJ1-4; 7 positions match TRBD1. The CDR3 nucleotides are TGTGCCAGCAGCTATGGGCGGCGGGACAGAAATGAAAAACTGTTTTTT. Encoded protein: CASSYGRRDRNEKLFF.